The 21 T cell receptor beta chains below all came from one sample that was sequenced in a study of cytomegalovirus exposure and HLA in healthy donors. Data came from immunoSEQ multiplex PCR; TCRdb stores just in-frame clones and leaves some out. This table holds over 150,000 clones, 86% found once. Sequencing input: PBMCs. The receptors derive from a woman aged 25 to 39 in good health and CMV-seronegative.

The chain joins TRBV5-1 to TRBJ2-1, with TRBD1 as a possible D gene (6 bases). The germline V gene has CDR1 SGHRS and CDR2 YFSETQ. V lost 0 bases and J lost 7, with 8 bases in between. This CDR3 spans 13 amino acids. In DNA form, the CDR3 reads TGCGCCAGCAGCTTGGACAGGGTTAATGAGCAGTTCTTC. Its translation is CASSLDRVNEQFF.

This clone has just a few counts. V is TRBV9 and J is TRBJ1-1, with D perhaps matching TRBD1 (5 bases). Germline CDR1 SGDLS, CDR2 YYNGEE. This CDR3 is built from 14 residues. V lost 7 bases, J lost 1 base, and 14 bases lay in between. The chain's CDR3 is CASGNGDGNTEAFF. The CDR3 bases are TGTGCCAGCGGGAACGGGGACGGGAACACTGAAGCTTTCTTT.

V and J are TRBV9 and TRBJ2-7; D gene uncertain. CDR1 and CDR2 (germline): SGDLS, YYNGEE. V gave up 3 bases and J gave up 3 bases, with 13 bases separating them. The CDR3 covers 14 residues. The CDR3 nucleotides are TGTGCCAGCAGCGCCGCAGACGCTAGCTACGAGCAGTACTTC. Translating it yields CASSAADASYEQYF.

This chain links TRBV10-2 with TRBJ1-3; TRBD1 matches at 8 bases. CDR1 is WSHSY and CDR2 is SAAADI in the germline V gene. J gave up 3 bases and V 7 bases, and 5 bases lay outside the gene matches. This CDR3 has 14 amino acids. For the CDR3, the DNA is TGCGCCAGCACCAGGGGGCTAGATGGAAACACCATATATTTT. Translation gives CASTRGLDGNTIYF.

The CDR3 DNA sequence: TGCGCCAGCAGCCAAAACAGGGGAGGAGAAGCTTTCTTT. This encodes CASSQNRGGEAFF. The chain carries TRBV5-1 and TRBJ1-1, with TRBD1 matching 7 bases. Germline assignment: CDR1 SGHRS and CDR2 YFSETQ. This CDR3 has 13 amino acids. V was clipped by 4 bases and J by 8 bases; unmatched bases: 8.

This chain joins TRBV7-9 and TRBJ2-7; D may match TRBD1 or TRBD2 (7 bases each). The CDR3 length is 14 residues. V was pared by 3 bases and J by 6 bases, with 15 bases between. Germline-derived CDR1 and CDR2 are SEHNR and FQNEAQ (reference sequence). This chain's CDR3 is CASSFSQGGSEQYF. In nucleotides, the CDR3 is TGTGCCAGCAGCTTCAGCCAGGGGGGGTCCGAGCAGTACTTC.

This sequence joins TRBV5-1 and TRBJ2-2, with D perhaps given as TRBD1 or TRBD2 (6 bases each). Germline V gene sequence: CDR1 SGHRS, CDR2 YFSETQ. The CDR3 is made up of 16 amino acids. The V end was cut by 4 bases, the J end by 7 bases, with 20 bases between. In DNA form, the CDR3 reads TGCGCCAGCAGCGGGGGACTTTTGGGGGCCAGCGGGGAGCTGTTTTTT. It yields the protein CASSGGLLGASGELFF.

The genes are TRBV5-8 and TRBJ1-5; TRBD1 might be the D (6 bases). This CDR3 comprises 15 residues. V lost 2 bases and J 4 bases, leaving 13 bases between the germline ends. Germline V gene sequence: CDR1 SGHTS, CDR2 YDEGEE. The CDR3: CASSLADRRNQPQHF. As DNA, the CDR3 is TGTGCCAGCAGCTTAGCCGACAGGCGAAATCAGCCCCAGCATTTT.

The V call is TRBV7-3, the J call TRBJ2-3; TRBD2 matches at 11 bases. Germline-derived CDR1 and CDR2 are SGHTA and FQGTGA. J lost 2 bases, V lost 1 base, and 5 bases had no gene match. The CDR3 sequence is 17 residues long. In DNA, the CDR3 is TGTGCCAGCAGCTTAAGGACTAGCGGGTCTTCCACAGATACGCAGTATTTT. Translation gives CASSLRTSGSSTDTQYF.

The chain is built from TRBV5-4 and TRBJ1-4; D is unclear. V dropped 1 base and J dropped 0 bases, with 4 bases sitting between them. CDR3 length: 14 residues. Germline CDR1 reads SGHNT; CDR2 reads YYREEE (reference sequence). The CDR3 reads CASSLLPTNEKLFF. Written as DNA, the CDR3 is TGTGCCAGCAGCTTGCTGCCAACTAATGAAAAACTGTTTTTT.

The chain combines TRBV19 with TRBJ1-2, with TRBD1 as a possible D gene (5 bases). CDR1 is LNHDA, CDR2 SQIVND, per germline (reference sequence). V gave up 9 bases and J gave up 3 bases, with 14 bases separating them. The CDR3 runs 13 residues. The CDR3 DNA reads TGTGCCAGCATTAAGCAGGGTGACTATGGCTACACCTTC. Its protein is CASIKQGDYGYTF.

This clone has more than one count but fewer than ten. The V and J genes are TRBV6-6 and TRBJ2-7; 7 nucleotides agree with TRBD1. Germline V gene sequence: CDR1 MNHNY, CDR2 SVGAGI (reference sequence). V trimming: 2 bases; J trimming: 4 bases; junction bases outside the gene matches: 8. The CDR3 runs to 15 residues. CDR3: CASSYRTGEFYEQYF. As DNA, the CDR3 is TGTGCCAGCAGTTACCGTACAGGGGAATTTTACGAGCAGTACTTC.

The chain recombines TRBV7-2 with TRBJ2-4, with TRBD2 matching over 9 bases. The CDR3 consists of 15 residues. J was trimmed by 8 bases and V by 5 bases; bases with no gene match: 10. CDR1 SGHTA and CDR2 FQGNSA come from the germline V gene. As DNA, the CDR3 is TGTGCCAGCAGCCTCACGCGGGGGGGATACGACATTCAGTACTTC. Its protein product is CASSLTRGGYDIQYF.

This chain joins TRBV9 and TRBJ2-3; D ambiguous. Germline V gene sequence: CDR1 SGDLS, CDR2 YYNGEE. The CDR3 contains 12 residues. The V end was cut by 0 bases, the J end by 2 bases, with 1 base between. The CDR3 loop reads CASSVDTDTQYF. In DNA, the CDR3 is TGTGCCAGCAGCGTAGACACAGATACGCAGTATTTT.

The CDR3 sequence: CASSARGGTGATSSGNTIYF. The CDR3 coding sequence is TGTGCCAGCAGCGCTCGAGGAGGGACAGGGGCTACGAGCTCTGGAAACACCATATATTTT. J is TRBJ1-3 and V is TRBV9, with TRBD1 identical over 10 bases. The length of the CDR3 is 20 residues. V dropped 3 bases and J dropped 0; count of bases not matched to a gene: 15. Per germline, CDR1 SGDLS and CDR2 YYNGEE.

This rearrangement joins TRBV28 to TRBJ2-7, with D possibly TRBD2 on 5 matching bases. V lost 3 bases and J lost 9, with 15 bases in between. This CDR3 region has 13 residues. From germline, CDR1 is MDHEN and CDR2 SYDVKM. The DNA of the CDR3 is TGTGCCAGCAGTTTGGAGGCCCCCCGGTGGCAGTACTTC. As protein: CASSLEAPRWQYF.

This clone was recorded only once. The chain employs TRBV27 and TRBJ2-7, with 7 bases matching TRBD2. The CDR3 covers 15 residues. CDR1 MNHEY and CDR2 SMNVEV come from the germline V gene (reference sequence). V trimming: 4 bases; J trimming: 4 bases; junction bases outside the gene matches: 10. For the CDR3, the DNA is TGTGCCAGCAGTTCGGATCGGGGAGGGGTGTACGAGCAGTACTTC. This translates into CASSSDRGGVYEQYF.

This clone was observed once. V gene TRBV6-5 combines with J gene TRBJ2-1; D is perhaps TRBD1 or TRBD2 (6 bases each). Trimming removed 9 bases at V and 4 bases at J, with 16 bases between. CDR3 length: 14 residues. The germline V gene encodes CDR1 MNHEY and CDR2 SVGAGI. The chain's CDR3 is CASGVGGSYNEQFF. In nucleotides, the CDR3 is TGTGCCAGTGGCGTCGGGGGCTCGTACAATGAGCAGTTCTTC.

This chain uses TRBV29-1 with TRBJ2-7; 8 bases match TRBD1. V was clipped by 6 bases and J by 1 base; unmatched bases: 8. The CDR3 is 14 residues long. CDR1 is SQVTM and CDR2 is ANQGSEA in the germline V gene. This chain's CDR3 is CSVADRVGSYEQYF. The CDR3 coding sequence is TGCAGCGTAGCGGACAGGGTCGGGTCCTACGAGCAGTACTTC.

V gene TRBV6-5 combines with J gene TRBJ1-2, with D possibly matching TRBD1 (6 bases). The CDR3 totals 14 residues. Germline CDR1 MNHEY, CDR2 SVGAGI. Trimming took off 5 bases at V and 4 bases at J, with 14 bases between the two ends. CDR3 in amino acids: CASSTDSRGYGYTF. The CDR3 coding sequence is TGTGCCAGCAGTACGGACAGCCGAGGCTATGGCTACACCTTC.

V usage is TRBV5-1 and J usage is TRBJ2-3, with D possibly being TRBD1 (6 bases). This CDR3 is 14 amino acids long. Germline V gene sequence: CDR1 SGHRS, CDR2 YFSETQ. V lost 4 bases to trimming and J lost 1 base, with 10 bases between them. The CDR3 is CASSEGDGTDTQYF. The CDR3 DNA follows: TGCGCCAGCAGCGAGGGGGACGGCACAGATACGCAGTATTTT.